This T cell receptor beta chain derives from a study of identical twins. TCRdb reprocessed the 5' RACE reads via MiXCR and lists one record per CDR3 protein. The sample lists 350,000 to 500,000 distinct CDR3 sequences, about 18% occurring once. There are 15 residues in the CDR3. In germline, CDR1 is LNHNV, CDR2 YYDKDF (reference sequence). Trimming removed 0 bases at V and 3 bases at J, with 12 bases between. In its sample, this clonotype was seen a few times. The clonotype was recovered from a man in his forties or fifties in good health. This sequence joins TRBV15 and TRBJ2-7; the D call may be TRBD1 or TRBD2 (5 bases each). Sequencing input: naive T cells sorted from blood. This chain's CDR3 is CATSRDRGRFYEQYF. As DNA, the CDR3 is TGTGCCACCAGCAGAGATCGGGGCAGATTCTACGAGCAGTACTTC.